The next 18 T cell receptor beta chains were all read from a single sample in a study of T-cell memory formation after mild COVID-19. TCRdb passed the 5' RACE reads through MiXCR, listing each CDR3 protein once. Of 120,000 or so distinct CDR3 sequences listed, about 18% are singletons. Sequencing used PBMCs or a T cell subset sorted from them (not recorded which). The receptors were sampled from a man younger than 35 who had mild COVID-19 (a few samples of this study predate the infection). Cell type and time point are not known.

This sequence joins TRBV7-3 and TRBJ2-5, with D possibly TRBD2 on 8 matching bases. V lost 5 bases to trimming and J lost 7 bases, with 17 bases between them. Germline V lookup: CDR1 SGHTA, CDR2 FQGTGA. The CDR3 consists of 14 residues. The CDR3, as DNA: TGTGCCAGCAGCCCCGGGAGGGGGCGGATGACCCAGTACTTC. It translates to CASSPGRGRMTQYF.

This clonotype was observed at least ten times. CDR3 coding DNA: TGTGCCAGCAGCTTAGACGGACCCTCTCAGACCCAGTACTTC. Translated, it gives CASSLDGPSQTQYF. The chain has TRBV11-2 and TRBJ2-5; no clear D gene. CDR3 length: 14 residues. V was clipped by 0 bases and J by 6 bases, with 11 bases between them. CDR1 is SGHAT, CDR2 FQNNGV, per germline.

This clonotype was seen more than once but under ten times. The rearrangement uses TRBV5-1 and TRBJ2-3; D is perhaps TRBD2 (6 bases). Trimming took off 0 bases at V and 4 bases at J, with 15 bases between the two ends. The CDR3 consists of 16 residues. Per the germline V gene, CDR1 is SGHRS and CDR2 is YFSETQ. CDR3 sequence (DNA): TGCGCCAGCAGCTTGGCGATGCGGGGCCAGCCAGATACGCAGTATTTT. The encoded protein is CASSLAMRGQPDTQYF. The full variable domain, its missing parts supplied by reference TRBV5-1 and TRBJ2-3, is KAGVTQTPRYLIKTRGQQVTLSCSPISGHRSVSWYQQTPGQGLQFLFEYFSETQRNKGNFPGRFSGRQFSNSRSEMNVSTLELGDSALYLCASSLAMRGQPDTQYFGPGTRLTVL.

The chain has TRBV29-1 and TRBJ2-3, with D perhaps being TRBD1 or TRBD2 (5 bases each). The CDR3 has 12 residues. V dropped 2 bases and J dropped 3 bases, with 6 bases sitting between them. CDR1 is SQVTM, CDR2 ANQGSEA, per germline. For the CDR3, the DNA is TGCAGCGTTGAATGGGGGACAGATACGCAGTATTTT. Its protein product is CSVEWGTDTQYF.

This clonotype appeared a single time. The chain employs TRBV7-9 and TRBJ1-1, with D hard to call. Germline CDR1 reads SEHNR; CDR2 reads FQNEAQ (reference sequence). Trimming removed 4 bases at V and 1 base at J, with 13 bases between. There are 15 residues in the CDR3. CDR3 in DNA: TGTGCCAGCAGCTATATCGGACGCAAGAACACTGAAGCTTTCTTT. Residues: CASSYIGRKNTEAFF.

The chain carries TRBV5-1 and TRBJ2-3; D gene unclear. Trimming removed 5 bases at V and 0 bases at J, with 16 bases between. This CDR3 comprises 16 residues. CDR1 is SGHRS and CDR2 is YFSETQ in the germline V gene. CDR3 sequence: CASRQAPRISTDTQYF. The CDR3 bases are TGCGCCAGCAGACAAGCCCCTAGGATAAGCACAGATACGCAGTATTTT. The entire variable domain, with the rest obtained from reference TRBV5-1 and TRBJ2-3, is as follows: KAGVTQTPRYLIKTRGQQVTLSCSPISGHRSVSWYQQTPGQGLQFLFEYFSETQRNKGNFPGRFSGRQFSNSRSEMNVSTLELGDSALYLCASRQAPRISTDTQYFGPGTRLTVL.

This clonotype was seen a handful of times. The chain recombines TRBV4-3 with TRBJ2-1; D possibly corresponds to TRBD1 (5 bases). From germline, CDR1 is LGHNA and CDR2 YSLEER. Deletions cut 0 bases from V and 13 bases from J, with 13 bases between. This CDR3 is 13 amino acids long. For the CDR3, the DNA is TGCGCCAGCAGCCAAGAGCATCAGGGCCCCCAGTTCTTC. Its translation is CASSQEHQGPQFF.

V is TRBV20-1 and J is TRBJ2-1, with 11 bases aligning to TRBD2. Germline assignment: CDR1 DFQATT and CDR2 SNEGSKA (reference sequence). Unmatched junction bases numbered 10, after V lost 6 bases and J lost 9 bases. The CDR3 totals 14 residues. This chain's CDR3 is CSAVAGGPAGEQFF. CDR3 sequence (DNA): TGCAGTGCCGTAGCGGGGGGGCCCGCGGGTGAGCAGTTCTTC.

This CDR3 is CSALSPPGGGSGNTIYF. Written as DNA, the CDR3 is TGCAGTGCTCTGTCGCCCCCGGGCGGGGGCTCGGGAAACACCATATATTTT. The chain carries TRBV20-1 and TRBJ1-3, with D perhaps matching TRBD1 (6 bases). The CDR3 is made up of 17 amino acids. Germline V gene lookup returns CDR1 DFQATT and CDR2 SNEGSKA (reference sequence). V was clipped by 5 bases and J by 4 bases, with 24 bases between them.

The rearrangement joins TRBV24-1 to TRBJ2-5, with D uncertain. V shed 4 bases and J shed 5 bases, with 13 bases lying between them. The CDR3 contains 14 residues. From germline, CDR1 is KGHDR and CDR2 SFDVKD. CDR3 sequence (DNA): TGTGCCACCAGTGACCCAAGGGCGACGGAGACCCAGTACTTC. Translating gives CATSDPRATETQYF.

This clonotype has just a few counts. The rearrangement joins TRBV24-1 to TRBJ2-5, with 8 bases lining up with TRBD1. This CDR3 region has 14 residues. From germline, CDR1 is KGHDR and CDR2 SFDVKD. V was clipped by 1 base and J by 5 bases; unmatched bases: 2. The CDR3, as DNA: TGTGCCACCAGTGATTTCAGGGGGCAGGAGACCCAGTACTTC. Its translation is CATSDFRGQETQYF.

This clonotype was counted between two and nine times. V and J are TRBV7-9 and TRBJ1-1; 7 nucleotides agree with TRBD1. Unmatched junction bases numbered 18, after V lost 3 bases and J lost 11 bases. The CDR3 runs 16 residues. From germline, CDR1 is SEHNR and CDR2 FQNEAQ (reference sequence). The CDR3 region has the DNA TGTGCCAGCAGCTTTCTATTTCCCACAGGGGTCTTGCTTGCTTTCTTT. This translates into CASSFLFPTGVLLAFF.

This clonotype was recorded a few times. The rearrangement uses TRBV12-3 or TRBV12-4 and TRBJ1-5; 11 nucleotides agree with TRBD1. The CDR3 has 16 residues. With V trimmed by 5 bases and J by 3 bases, 6 bases remained unmatched. The CDR3 sequence: CASSQGQGVLNQPQHF. For the CDR3, the DNA is TGTGCCAGCAGTCAGGGACAGGGGGTCCTCAATCAGCCCCAGCATTTT.

This clonotype was counted a few times. The J gene is TRBJ1-1, the V gene TRBV29-1, with D possibly being TRBD1 (5 bases). The CDR3 loop spans 12 amino acids. V lost 4 bases and J 6 bases, leaving 12 bases between the germline ends. CDR1 SQVTM and CDR2 ANQGSEA come from the germline V gene. The CDR3 spells CSVGRLGAEAFF. CDR3 bases: TGCAGCGTTGGTCGGCTGGGGGCTGAAGCTTTCTTT.

V usage is TRBV2 and J usage is TRBJ1-3, with D maybe TRBD1 (6 bases). There are 14 residues in the CDR3. V shed 4 bases and J shed 2 bases, with 9 bases lying between them. CDR1 is SNHLY, CDR2 FYNNEI, per germline. The CDR3 DNA follows: TGTGCCAGCAGTGTTGACAGGACTGGAAACACCATATATTTT. Protein sequence: CASSVDRTGNTIYF.

The chain links TRBV5-1 to TRBJ2-7; 9 bases fit TRBD1. V trimming: 3 bases; J trimming: 3 bases; junction bases outside the gene matches: 4. Germline V gives CDR1 SGHRS, CDR2 YFSETQ. This CDR3 region has 14 residues. CDR3 coding DNA: TGCGCCAGCAGCTCGGGACAGGGAAACTACGAGCAGTACGTC. As protein: CASSSGQGNYEQYV.

In its sample, this clonotype was seen a few times. The chain employs TRBV6-5 and TRBJ1-1; the D gene is possibly TRBD1 (5 bases). Germline CDR1 and CDR2: MNHEY and SVGAGI. V shed 5 bases and J shed 0 bases, with 13 bases lying between them. The CDR3 extends over 15 amino acids. DNA for the CDR3: TGTGCCAGCAGTCGTATGACAGTATTGAACACTGAAGCTTTCTTT. Amino acids: CASSRMTVLNTEAFF.

The V gene is TRBV7-6, the J gene TRBJ1-1; D gene uncertain. The CDR3 is made up of 12 amino acids. V was cut by 1 base and J by 7 bases, with 7 bases left in between. The germline gives CDR1 SGHVS, CDR2 FNYEAQ. CDR3 sequence: CASSLVGNEAFF. CDR3 DNA sequence: TGTGCCAGCAGCTTAGTAGGAAATGAAGCTTTCTTT.